These 27 T cell receptor beta chains came from one sample sequenced in a study of T cells in Graves' hyperthyroidism and ophthalmopathy (dated by TCRdb to about 2019). Library creation used multiplex PCR. The data were produced on an Illumina HiSeq 2000. The TCR beta CDR3 regions were amplified from the RNA transcripts. A first-round RT-PCR of the TCR CDR3 used the HTBI primer set with the Qiagen OneStep RT-PCR kit. TCRdb reanalyzed the raw reads on its own, using fastp at Q25 for trimming and MiXCR for clone calling, and kept in-frame beta chains. Each entry merges the rows of one CDR3 protein and shows their most common DNA and genes. A total of 600,000 or so distinct CDR3 sequences appear in this sample, 14% of them only once. Around 7% of the sample rests with the top ten. Specimen: blood. These receptors came from a woman younger than 35 with Graves' ophthalmopathy.

This clonotype came up a few times. The chain carries TRBV6-1 and TRBJ1-5; tentatively, D is TRBD1 (6 bases). Germline CDR1 reads MNHNS; CDR2 reads SASEGT. This CDR3 is built from 15 residues. V lost 5 bases, J lost 2 bases, and 13 bases lay in between. The CDR3 region is CASSHSRGRNQPQHF. The DNA for the CDR3 is TGTGCCAGCAGTCATTCCAGGGGCCGCAATCAGCCCCAGCATTTT.

At least ten counts were recorded for this clonotype. The V and J genes are TRBV11-2 and TRBJ2-1; D uncertain. Trimming took off 5 bases at V and 3 bases at J, with 23 bases between the two ends. The CDR3 sequence is 18 residues long. The germline V gene encodes CDR1 SGHAT and CDR2 FQNNGV. DNA for the CDR3: TGTGCCAGCAGCCTAAGGAAAAATATTGGTGGATTCTACAATGAGCAGTTCTTC. Protein sequence: CASSLRKNIGGFYNEQFF.

V usage is TRBV20-1 and J usage is TRBJ1-2; D possibly corresponds to TRBD1 (5 bases). Germline loops: CDR1 DFQATT, CDR2 SNEGSKA (reference sequence). V shed 5 bases and J shed 4 bases, with 14 bases lying between them. CDR3 length: 13 amino acids. This chain's CDR3 is CSAGGRTSYGYTF. CDR3 nucleotides: TGCAGTGCTGGGGGGAGGACATCCTATGGCTACACCTTC.

The chain uses TRBV9 and TRBJ1-1; D possibly corresponds to TRBD1 (5 bases). The V end was cut by 2 bases, the J end by 3 bases, with 17 bases between. CDR1 and CDR2 (germline): SGDLS, YYNGEE. The CDR3 is 16 residues long. CDR3 residues: CASSVLRDPEYTEAFF. The CDR3 DNA follows: TGTGCCAGCAGCGTCCTCCGGGACCCTGAGTACACTGAAGCTTTCTTT.

The chain uses TRBV11-2 and TRBJ1-1; D not certain. Per the germline V gene, CDR1 is SGHAT and CDR2 is FQNNGV. The CDR3 covers 16 residues. Trimming pared 7 bases from V and 4 bases from J, leaving 22 bases between. The CDR3 loop reads CASTYPWTDPGTEAFF. The CDR3 DNA sequence: TGTGCCAGCACCTACCCATGGACGGACCCGGGCACTGAAGCTTTCTTT.

A few counts support this clonotype. The chain uses TRBV9 and TRBJ1-4; D remains unclear. This CDR3 comprises 16 residues. CDR1 is SGDLS and CDR2 is YYNGEE in the germline V gene. V lost 2 bases and J lost 3, with 14 bases in between. The CDR3 spells CASSVSPEVANEKLFF. In nucleotides, the CDR3 is TGTGCCAGCAGCGTTTCCCCGGAGGTCGCTAATGAAAAACTGTTTTTT.

This chain joins TRBV19 and TRBJ1-1; D perhaps matches TRBD1 (6 bases). The CDR3 totals 15 residues. Germline V gives CDR1 LNHDA, CDR2 SQIVND (reference sequence). Trimming left V 6 bases short and J 5 bases short, with 19 bases between. CDR3 nucleotide sequence: TGTGCCAGTAGCAACAGGGCACCCGGGAGGACTGAAGCTTTCTTT. This gives the protein CASSNRAPGRTEAFF.

This clonotype was detected a few times. The chain recombines TRBV6-1 with TRBJ2-7, with TRBD1 matching 7 bases. CDR1 and CDR2 from the germline V gene are MNHNS and SASEGT. This CDR3 contains 13 residues. J lost 5 bases, V lost 4 bases, and 5 bases had no gene match. For the CDR3, the DNA is TGTGCCAGCAGTGGGACAGGCCCCCACGAGCAGTACTTC. Encoded protein: CASSGTGPHEQYF.

This clonotype was seen a handful of times. It may be a read error: a sequence one base away is much more abundant. As the CDR3 is not closed by the conserved phenylalanine or tryptophan, this likely results from a read error. The rearrangement joins TRBV10-3 to TRBJ1-1, with a possible D match to TRBD1 (5 bases). Germline loops: CDR1 ENHRY, CDR2 SYGVKD. This CDR3 has 15 amino acids. Trimming cost V 2 bases and J 1 base, with 11 bases left between them. The CDR3 DNA reads as TGTGCCATCAGTGAGGCGGGGACGGGGAACACTGAAGCTTTCCTT. Residues: CAISEAGTGNTEAFL.

Concerning this clonotype itself: This could be a read error, since a much larger clone is one nucleotide away. The chain carries TRBV7-2 and TRBJ2-2; possible D gene TRBD1, 6 bases. The germline V gene encodes CDR1 SGHTA and CDR2 FQGNSA. The length of the CDR3 is 15 residues. The CDR3 sequence is CVSSLRQEHTGELFF. The CDR3 bases are TGTGTCAGCAGCCTACGACAGGAGCACACCGGGGAGCTGTTTTTT. Full variable domain (outside the CDR3, taken from reference TRBV7-2 and TRBJ2-2): GAGVSQSPSNKVTEKGKDVELRCDPISGHTALYWYRQSLGQGLEFLIYFQGNSAPDKSGLPSDRFSAERTGGSVSTLTIQRTQQEDSAVYLCVSSLRQEHTGELFFGEGSRLTVL.

This clonotype was found a few times. The chain employs TRBV19 and TRBJ1-5, with D possibly being TRBD1 (5 bases). This CDR3 has 16 amino acids. V was cut by 0 bases and J by 5 bases, with 14 bases left in between. The germline gives CDR1 LNHDA, CDR2 SQIVND (reference sequence). The CDR3 is CASSIDHLRGDQPQHF. CDR3 in DNA: TGTGCCAGTAGTATAGATCACCTGCGGGGGGATCAGCCCCAGCATTTT.

This clonotype was seen repeatedly, ten times or more. This chain connects TRBV6-1 to TRBJ2-1, with no clear D. The germline CDR1 and CDR2 sequences are MNHNS and SASEGT. This CDR3 region has 14 residues. V was clipped by 6 bases and J by 9 bases, with 18 bases between them. The CDR3, as DNA: TGTGCCAGCAGCAGTCCGTACTTTAAGGGTGAGCAGTTCTTC. It is translated as CASSSPYFKGEQFF.

The J gene is TRBJ2-7, the V gene TRBV9, with a tentative D call TRBD2 (6 bases). CDR1 and CDR2 (germline): SGDLS, YYNGEE. V was trimmed by 2 bases and J by 5 bases, leaving 17 bases between them. CDR3 length: 15 amino acids. CDR3 in DNA: TGTGCCAGCAGCGTCACCGCGGGGTTAGGGAACGAGCAGTACTTC. It is translated as CASSVTAGLGNEQYF.

This chain links TRBV29-1 with TRBJ2-5; D is possibly TRBD1 or TRBD2 (5 bases each). Germline-derived CDR1 and CDR2 are SQVTM and ANQGSEA. V was cut by 4 bases and J by 1 base, with 16 bases left in between. CDR3 size: 15 residues. CDR3 sequence reads: CSVGGSPAAQETQYF. CDR3 nucleotide sequence: TGCAGCGTTGGGGGGTCACCGGCGGCCCAAGAGACCCAGTACTTC.

This clonotype was detected ten times or more. The chain employs TRBV28 and TRBJ2-3; the D gene is possibly TRBD2 (5 bases). Per the germline V gene, CDR1 is MDHEN and CDR2 is SYDVKM. The CDR3 has 14 residues. V was clipped by 3 bases and J by 1 base, with 8 bases between them. The CDR3 loop is CASSFRGGTDTQYF. The CDR3 coding sequence is TGTGCCAGCAGTTTCCGGGGAGGCACAGATACGCAGTATTTT.

This clonotype occurred many times. Here the CDR3 DNA reads TGTGCATCGGACAGGGGCTCTGGAAACACCATATATTTT. Translating it yields CASDRGSGNTIYF. This chain links TRBV30 with TRBJ1-3; TRBD1 matches 9 bases. Germline V gives CDR1 GTSNPN, CDR2 SVGIG (reference sequence). The CDR3 is made up of 13 amino acids.

This clonotype has at least ten counts. The J gene is TRBJ1-2, the V gene TRBV5-1, with D possibly matching TRBD1 (6 bases). Trimming shortened V by 0 bases and J by 8 bases, and 14 bases separated the two germline ends. Germline lookup yields CDR1 SGHRS and CDR2 YFSETQ. The CDR3 covers 14 residues. CDR3 loop: CASSLGGGAEGYTF. The CDR3 coding sequence is TGCGCCAGCAGCTTGGGGGGGGGCGCGGAAGGCTACACCTTC.

This clonotype has a count of ten or more. This chain joins TRBV12-3 or TRBV12-4 and TRBJ1-4; D is ambiguous. V was shortened by 6 bases and J by 2 bases, with 10 bases between the two germline ends. The CDR3 loop spans 14 amino acids. The chain's CDR3 is CASRLQTTNEKLFF. The CDR3 region has the DNA TGTGCCAGCAGGCTACAGACTACTAATGAAAAACTGTTTTTT.

This clonotype was counted only a few times. The chain carries TRBV6-2 or TRBV6-3 and TRBJ1-5; D is uncertain. The V end was cut by 5 bases, the J end by 0 bases, with 11 bases between. Germline V gene lookup returns CDR1 MNHEY and CDR2 SVGEGT. This CDR3 contains 15 residues. The CDR3 protein is CASSPLLNSNQPQHF. The CDR3 DNA follows: TGTGCCAGCAGTCCCCTACTCAATAGCAATCAGCCCCAGCATTTT.

This chain joins TRBV11-2 and TRBJ1-6; 8 bases match TRBD1. The V segment lost 5 bases and the J segment 8 bases; nucleotides outside the gene matches: 8. The CDR3 runs to 15 residues. Germline V gives CDR1 SGHAT, CDR2 FQNNGV. The CDR3 DNA reads TGTGCCAGCAGCCAGCCGGACAGGGCTGATTCACCCCTCCACTTT. As protein: CASSQPDRADSPLHF. The whole variable domain, filled in from reference TRBV11-2 and TRBJ1-6, reads EAGVAQSPRYKIIEKRQSVAFWCNPISGHATLYWYQQILGQGPKLLIQFQNNGVVDDSQLPKDRFSAERLKGVDSTLKIQPAKLEDSAVYLCASSQPDRADSPLHFGNGTRLTVT.

In this sample, this clonotype turned up many times. The chain uses TRBV14 and TRBJ1-1; D is unclear. CDR3 size: 12 residues. Germline CDR1 is SGHDN and CDR2 is FVKESK. V was cut by 3 bases and J by 1 base, with 3 bases left in between. DNA for the CDR3: TGTGCCAGCAGCCAGTGGAACACTGAAGCTTTCTTT. Translation gives CASSQWNTEAFF. Combining the CDR3 with reference TRBV14 and TRBJ1-1 gives the whole variable domain EAGVTQFPSHSVIEKGQTVTLRCDPISGHDNLYWYRRVMGKEIKFLLHFVKESKQDESGMPNNRFLAERTGGTYSTLKVQPAELEDSGVYFCASSQWNTEAFFGQGTRLTVV.

This clonotype was seen many times. The chain has TRBV20-1 and TRBJ2-1; D gene unclear. V gave up 4 bases and J gave up 8 bases, with 21 bases separating them. Germline CDR1 reads DFQATT; CDR2 reads SNEGSKA (reference sequence). CDR3 length: 15 residues. The CDR3 sequence: CSAIPTLGILDEQFF. In DNA form, the CDR3 reads TGCAGTGCTATCCCCACCTTGGGGATTTTAGATGAGCAGTTCTTC.

This chain uses TRBV4-1 with TRBJ1-5; weak D call: TRBD1 (5 bases). This CDR3 is 14 amino acids long. Deletions cut 3 bases from V and 5 bases from J, with 11 bases between. From germline, CDR1 is MGHRA and CDR2 YSYEKL. The CDR3 sequence is CASSHEVGDQPQHF. CDR3 sequence (DNA): TGCGCCAGCAGCCATGAAGTGGGGGATCAGCCCCAGCATTTT.

The chain has TRBV5-5 and TRBJ2-5, with TRBD1 identical over 8 bases. The CDR3 consists of 14 residues. V shed 0 bases, J shed 11 bases, and the junction held 9 bases outside the gene matches. In germline, CDR1 is SGHKS, CDR2 YYEKEE (reference sequence). CDR3 coding DNA: TGTGCCAGCAGCTTGGTACAGGGGGTTCGGAAACAGTACTTC. Residues: CASSLVQGVRKQYF.

This chain uses TRBV19 with TRBJ1-5; D is possibly TRBD1 (5 bases). The CDR3 is 16 amino acids. Per the germline V gene, CDR1 is LNHDA and CDR2 is SQIVND (reference sequence). V lost 9 bases and J 4 bases, leaving 22 bases between the germline ends. CDR3: CASPKRQGSRNQPQHF. CDR3 DNA: TGTGCCAGCCCAAAACGTCAGGGCTCGCGAAATCAGCCCCAGCATTTT.

About this clonotype: This sequence may be a read error, since a much larger clone differs from it by one base. DNA of the CDR3: TGTGCCAGCAGCCCTTCCGACCGACTAAGAACTGAAGCTTTCTTT. Translation gives CASSPSDRLRTEAFF. The rearrangement joins TRBV7-9 to TRBJ1-1; D ambiguous. This CDR3 spans 15 amino acids. Trimming shortened V by 5 bases and J by 5 bases, and 18 bases separated the two germline ends. Germline CDR1 and CDR2: SEHNR and FQNEAQ (reference sequence).

This clonotype has ten or more counts. The chain recombines TRBV3-1 with TRBJ2-1; maybe TRBD2 (5 bases). The CDR3 contains 13 residues. Germline assignment: CDR1 LGHDT and CDR2 YNNKEL (reference sequence). Trimming took 4 bases from V and 8 from J, leaving 12 bases between them. The CDR3 loop reads CASSPRGIDEQFF. In DNA, the CDR3 is TGTGCCAGCAGCCCCCGGGGAATCGATGAGCAGTTCTTC.